Listed here is a single T cell receptor (beta chain). This entry comes from a study of shared clonotypes between healthy human individuals. The V and J ends lost 4 bases and 5 bases respectively, with 15 bases between them. This CDR3 contains 15 residues. Germline loops: CDR1 SGHRS, CDR2 YFSETQ. The data were produced by immunoSEQ multiplex PCR, yet TCRdb's version contains in-frame clones alone and is incomplete. The sample lists some 2,100,000 clones, about 94% seen once, with 0.1% to 0.15% in the top ten. V is TRBV5-1 and J is TRBJ1-4, with D perhaps TRBD1 (5 bases). Sequenced: naive CD4+ T cells sorted from blood. The sample's subset: CD45RA+ positively selected. This receptor was taken from a man aged 18 to 30 in good health. The CDR3 here is CASSQTGGQNEKLFF. The CDR3 DNA reads as TGCGCCAGCAGCCAGACCGGCGGACAAAATGAAAAACTGTTTTTT.